Listed here are 8 T cell receptor beta chains from one sample, sequenced in a study of T cell responses to AZD1222 COVID-19 vaccine. The protocol was immunoSEQ multiplex PCR, while the TCRdb copy is restricted to in-frame clones and leaves out a portion. The sample shows some 150,000 clones, about nine tenths of them seen only once. Source: peripheral blood, taken on day 0 of AZD1222 vaccination. The origin of the receptors is an adult in good health.

This clone was picked up one time. The chain has TRBV4-3 and TRBJ1-1, with D uncertain. Trimming pared 3 bases from V and 0 bases from J, leaving 8 bases between. From germline, CDR1 is LGHNA and CDR2 YSLEER. This CDR3 has 14 amino acids. In nucleotides, the CDR3 is TGCGCCAGCAGCCAGGGATTCCTGAACACTGAAGCTTTCTTT. Translation: CASSQGFLNTEAFF.

The rearrangement links TRBV28 to TRBJ2-1; 8 nucleotides line up with TRBD1. The junction had 11 bases not matched to a gene; V was cut back by 5 bases and J by 8 bases. The V gene's germline CDR1 is MDHEN and CDR2 SYDVKM. CDR3 length: 15 residues. CDR3 nucleotides: TGTGCCAGCAGTCCACGACAGGGGTTAATCTATGAGCAGTTCTTC. Protein: CASSPRQGLIYEQFF.

This rearrangement joins TRBV7-9 to TRBJ1-3; unclear D gene. The CDR3 is 16 residues long. V was cut by 1 base and J by 0 bases, with 10 bases left in between. The germline gives CDR1 SEHNR, CDR2 FQNEAQ (reference sequence). DNA of the CDR3: TGTGCCAGCAGCTTAGAAACTCCTTCCTCTGGAAACACCATATATTTT. It translates to CASSLETPSSGNTIYF.

The chain is built from TRBV29-1 and TRBJ2-5; TRBD1 aligns across 7 bases. The V gene's germline CDR1 is SQVTM and CDR2 ANQGSEA. The CDR3 is 12 amino acids. V lost 7 bases and J lost 2; bases outside the gene matches: 4. CDR3 bases: TGCAGCGCTCCGGGACAGCAAGAGACCCAGTACTTC. Translating gives CSAPGQQETQYF.

The chain recombines TRBV5-6 with TRBJ2-3; D gene uncertain. Germline CDR1 and CDR2: SGHDT and YYEEEE. With 1 base removed from V and 4 bases from J, the gap between germline ends came to 22 bases. There are 18 residues in the CDR3. Here the CDR3 reads CASSLTLDWARSADTQYF. CDR3 in DNA: TGTGCCAGCAGCTTGACCCTAGACTGGGCGAGGTCAGCAGATACGCAGTATTTT.

The CDR3: CASSSLGRQGGDLNYGYTF. For the CDR3, the DNA is TGTGCCAGCAGTTCCCTGGGTAGACAGGGAGGGGACCTTAACTATGGCTACACCTTC. The chain couples TRBV28 to TRBJ1-2; 7 positions match TRBD1. This CDR3 has 19 residues. Looked up from germline, CDR1 is MDHEN and CDR2 is SYDVKM. After removal of 4 bases from V and 1 base from J, the junction contained 18 bases not matched to a gene.

The chain is built from TRBV25-1 and TRBJ2-1; D perhaps matches TRBD1 (6 bases). Germline CDR1 MGHDK, CDR2 SYGVNS. Trimming removed 4 bases at V and 2 bases at J, with 15 bases between. The CDR3 spans 16 residues. For the CDR3, the DNA is TGTGCCAGCAGTGGATCGACAGGTCTGACCTACAATGAGCAGTTCTTC. This translates into CASSGSTGLTYNEQFF.

The CDR3 protein is CASSLGTARHNSPLHF. The CDR3 coding sequence is TGTGCCAGCAGCTTGGGTACGGCCAGGCATAATTCACCCCTCCACTTT. This rearrangement joins TRBV5-4 to TRBJ1-6, with D unresolved. This CDR3 region has 16 residues. The germline CDR1 and CDR2 sequences are SGHNT and YYREEE (reference sequence). Trimming removed 0 bases at V and 5 bases at J, with 12 bases between.